This TCR beta chain was observed in a study of OX40 agonist ivuxolimab in advanced cancers. Between the trimmed V and J ends, which lost 4 bases and 0 bases, there was a span of 6 bases. Germline assignment: CDR1 MNHEY and CDR2 SMNVEV (reference sequence). This CDR3 region has 13 residues. This clone was detected once. TCRdb's table, derived via immunoSEQ multiplex PCR, lists solely in-frame clones and lacks some. Of around 90,000 clones in the sample, just under 90% were seen once. This TCR derives from an adult with an advanced solid tumor such as melanoma, head and neck, liver or kidney cancer. V is TRBV27 and J is TRBJ1-1, with D hard to call. Material: CD4+ or CD8+ T cells sorted from blood, obtained in a trial of the OX40 agonist ivuxolimab. DNA of the CDR3: TGTGCCAGCAGTTATGCCATGAACACTGAAGCTTTCTTT. Encoded protein: CASSYAMNTEAFF.